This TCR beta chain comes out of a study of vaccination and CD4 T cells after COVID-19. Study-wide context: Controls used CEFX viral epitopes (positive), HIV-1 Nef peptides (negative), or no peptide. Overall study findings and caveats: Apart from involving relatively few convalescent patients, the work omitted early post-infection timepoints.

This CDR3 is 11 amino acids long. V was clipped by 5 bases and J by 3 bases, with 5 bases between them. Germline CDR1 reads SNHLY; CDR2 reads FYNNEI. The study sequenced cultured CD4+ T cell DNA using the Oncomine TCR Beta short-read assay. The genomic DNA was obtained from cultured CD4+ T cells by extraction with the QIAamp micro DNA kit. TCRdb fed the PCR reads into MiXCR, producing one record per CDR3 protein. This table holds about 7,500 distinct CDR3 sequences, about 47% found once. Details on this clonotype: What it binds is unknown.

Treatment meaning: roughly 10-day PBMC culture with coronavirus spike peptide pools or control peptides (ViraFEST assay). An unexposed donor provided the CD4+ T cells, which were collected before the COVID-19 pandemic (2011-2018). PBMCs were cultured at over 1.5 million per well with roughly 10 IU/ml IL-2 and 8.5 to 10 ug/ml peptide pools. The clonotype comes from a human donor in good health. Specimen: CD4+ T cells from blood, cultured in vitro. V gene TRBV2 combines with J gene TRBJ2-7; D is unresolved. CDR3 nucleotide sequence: TGTGCCAGCAGTCCCCTCTACGAGCAGTACTTC. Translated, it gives CASSPLYEQYF. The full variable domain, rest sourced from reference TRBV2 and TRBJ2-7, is EPEVTQTPSHQVTQMGQEVILRCVPISNHLYFYWYRQILGQKVEFLVSFYNNEISEKSEIFDDQFSVERPDGSNFTLKIRSTKLEDSAMYFCASSPLYEQYFGPGTRLTVT.